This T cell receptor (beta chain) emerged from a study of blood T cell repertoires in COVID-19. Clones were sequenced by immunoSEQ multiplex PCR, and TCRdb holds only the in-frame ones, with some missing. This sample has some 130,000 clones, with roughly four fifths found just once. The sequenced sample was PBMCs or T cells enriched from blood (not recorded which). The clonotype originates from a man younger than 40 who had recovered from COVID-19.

CDR3 sequence: CSVERQDYGYTF. The DNA of the CDR3 is TGCAGCGTTGAGCGACAGGACTATGGCTACACCTTC. V is TRBV29-1 and J is TRBJ1-2; TRBD1 is a possible D gene (6 bases). Trimming took off 3 bases at V and 3 bases at J, with 8 bases between the two ends. This CDR3 contains 12 residues. Germline loops: CDR1 SQVTM, CDR2 ANQGSEA.